The clone carrying this T cell receptor (beta chain) was observed many times. The antigen is undetermined. Amplified TCR beta CDR3 regions were obtained using RNA transcripts as template. Second-round multiplex PCR followed a first-round RT-PCR using HTBI primers. In TCRdb, the multiplex PCR reads were re-called with MiXCR into one record per CDR3 protein. The sample consists of a few hundred thousand distinct CDR3 sequences, about 35% of them appearing once. V dropped 5 bases and J dropped 6; count of bases not matched to a gene: 8. The V gene's germline CDR1 is MNHEY and CDR2 SMNVEV (reference sequence). This CDR3 has 14 amino acids. These data come from a study of Graves' ophthalmopathy and Graves' hyperthyroidism. Lactation, pregnancy, uncontrolled infections and other autoimmune diseases were all grounds for excluding patients. Study results and caveats: Discrimination between ophthalmopathy and stable hyperthyroidism by a 13-signature model showed about 85% sensitivity and more than 65% specificity.

The TCR originated in an adult man with Graves' hyperthyroidism. Sequences were obtained from peripheral blood or thyroid tissue (not recorded which). The chain carries TRBV27 and TRBJ1-2, with TRBD1 matching over 8 bases. This chain's CDR3 is CASSGQTGVDGYTF. The DNA of the CDR3 is TGTGCCAGCAGTGGCCAGACAGGGGTGGATGGCTACACCTTC.